The 20 T cell receptor beta chains reported below all come from one sample, sequenced in a study of blood T cell repertoires in COVID-19. The table came from immunoSEQ multiplex PCR; TCRdb's copy has only in-frame clones and leaves some out. The sample consists of around 250,000 clones, approximately 80% of them appearing once. The sequencing input was PBMCs or T cells enriched from blood (not recorded which). These receptors were collected from a man aged 35-49 years who had recovered from COVID-19.

The chain links TRBV5-4 to TRBJ2-3; a weak D match, TRBD2 (6 bases). The germline CDR1 and CDR2 sequences are SGHNT and YYREEE (reference sequence). With 0 bases removed from V and 5 bases from J, the gap between germline ends came to 13 bases. The CDR3 spans 15 residues. In DNA form, the CDR3 reads TGTGCCAGCAGCTTGGGGGCGCGGGGTAAAGATACGCAGTATTTT. Protein product: CASSLGARGKDTQYF.

This clone occurred once. The chain has TRBV5-8 and TRBJ2-2, with D possibly being TRBD1 (6 bases). Per the germline V gene, CDR1 is SGHTS and CDR2 is YDEGEE. CDR3 length equals 16 residues. V was clipped by 5 bases and J by 1 base, with 15 bases between them. CDR3 in DNA: TGTGCCAGCAGTAAGACAGGTTTCATGAACACCGGGGAGCTGTTTTTT. Encoded protein: CASSKTGFMNTGELFF.

The rearrangement links TRBV11-2 to TRBJ2-2; 12 nucleotides match TRBD2. Germline-derived CDR1 and CDR2 are SGHAT and FQNNGV. There are 19 residues in the CDR3. With 5 bases clipped from V and 3 bases from J, the junction kept 13 bases outside the gene matches. CDR3 in DNA: TGTGCCAGCAGCCCTCAGTCGGGGCTAGCGGGAGGGTACACCGGGGAGCTGTTTTTT. It specifies CASSPQSGLAGGYTGELFF.

The chain joins TRBV5-1 to TRBJ2-5; D is uncertain. Trimming left V 3 bases short and J 4 bases short, with 16 bases between. The CDR3 is 15 amino acids. The germline V gene has CDR1 SGHRS and CDR2 YFSETQ. The CDR3 region has the DNA TGCGCCAGCAGCTCTACGACTGCCCCCTTAGAGACCCAGTACTTC. Protein product: CASSSTTAPLETQYF.

The table lists this clone with a count of one. The J gene is TRBJ1-3, the V gene TRBV19; 9 bases agree with TRBD1. V shed 3 bases and J 3 bases; nucleotides not matched to a gene: 3. The CDR3 contains 15 residues. Germline V gene lookup returns CDR1 LNHDA and CDR2 SQIVND (reference sequence). The CDR3 nucleotides read TGTGCCAGTAGTATCACGGGACAGGGTGGAAACACCATATATTTT. It encodes CASSITGQGGNTIYF.

The genes are TRBV6-5 and TRBJ1-2, with 8 bases matching TRBD1. In germline, CDR1 is MNHEY, CDR2 SVGAGI. Losses at the gene ends were 6 bases for V and 4 bases for J; bases not matched to a gene: 7. This CDR3 spans 14 amino acids. CDR3 nucleotide sequence: TGTGCCAGCAGCCCCACTGACAGGGGCTATGGCTACACCTTC. Protein sequence: CASSPTDRGYGYTF.

This clone turned up a few times. This sequence joins TRBV5-1 and TRBJ1-1; perhaps TRBD1 as D (5 bases). V dropped 0 bases and J dropped 4 bases, with 10 bases sitting between them. Germline CDR1 is SGHRS and CDR2 is YFSETQ. CDR3 length: 14 residues. DNA for the CDR3: TGCGCCAGCAGCTTGGACCCAAGGGGCACTGAAGCTTTCTTT. Protein sequence: CASSLDPRGTEAFF.

The V and J genes are TRBV24-1 and TRBJ2-1, with 9 bases identical to TRBD2. This CDR3 comprises 14 residues. Trimming at V came to 9 bases and at J to 7 bases, leaving 9 bases not matched to a gene. Germline-derived CDR1 and CDR2 are KGHDR and SFDVKD. CDR3 DNA sequence: TGTGCCACCCGATCGACTAGCGGTAGGAATGAGCAGTTCTTC. Its translation: CATRSTSGRNEQFF.

The chain is built from TRBV25-1 and TRBJ2-1, with 9 positions matching TRBD2. V trimming: 1 base; J trimming: 3 bases; junction bases outside the gene matches: 4. Germline-derived CDR1 and CDR2 are MGHDK and SYGVNS. This CDR3 region has 16 residues. Here the CDR3 reads CASSEWASGNYNEQFF. The CDR3 DNA reads TGTGCCAGCAGTGAATGGGCTAGCGGGAACTACAATGAGCAGTTCTTC.

The gene calls are TRBV29-1 and TRBJ1-1; tentative D call: TRBD1 (5 bases). This CDR3 is built from 14 residues. The V gene's germline CDR1 is SQVTM and CDR2 ANQGSEA. The ends were cut back, 6 bases at V and 1 base at J, with 15 bases in the middle. CDR3 bases: TGCAGCGTCGGACAACCTTGGGCGAACACTGAAGCTTTCTTT. Translation gives CSVGQPWANTEAFF.

Details on this clone: Other DNA sequences in this sample translate to the same CDR3. The chain couples TRBV5-1 to TRBJ1-4, with 8 bases identical to TRBD1. Germline lookup yields CDR1 SGHRS and CDR2 YFSETQ. The CDR3 spans 14 residues. Trimming cost V 4 bases and J 5 bases; bases outside gene matches: 4. CDR3 DNA: TGCGCCAGCAGCCCAGGGACAGGCAATGAAAAACTGTTTTTT. Translating gives CASSPGTGNEKLFF.

This clone was recorded only once. V is TRBV27 and J is TRBJ1-1; 8 positions match TRBD1. Per germline, CDR1 MNHEY and CDR2 SMNVEV (reference sequence). With V trimmed by 7 bases and J by 8 bases, 12 bases remained unmatched. The CDR3 totals 14 residues. CDR3 DNA: TGTGCCAGCACTTCGACAGGGGCGCTTCGAGAAGCTTTCTTT. Amino acid sequence: CASTSTGALREAFF.

The rearrangement links TRBV19 to TRBJ2-7; the match to TRBD1 covers 10 bases. Per the germline V gene, CDR1 is LNHDA and CDR2 is SQIVND (reference sequence). Trimming took 5 bases from V and 6 from J; bases not matched to a gene: 1. CDR3 length: 12 amino acids. CDR3 DNA sequence: TGTGCCAGTAGTTGGGACAGGGGCGAGCAGTACTTC. Protein: CASSWDRGEQYF. Filled out from reference TRBV19 and TRBJ2-7, the complete variable domain reads DGGITQSPKYLFRKEGQNVTLSCEQNLNHDAMYWYRQDPGQGLRLIYYSQIVNDFQKGDIAEGYSVSREKKESFPLTVTSAQKNPTAFYLCASSWDRGEQYFGPGTRLTVT.

The gene calls are TRBV7-2 and TRBJ1-5; 7 nucleotides agree with TRBD1. Per the germline V gene, CDR1 is SGHTA and CDR2 is FQGNSA. This CDR3 is built from 15 residues. Trimming cost V 6 bases and J 2 bases; bases outside gene matches: 7. The chain's CDR3 is CASRPGGAGNQPQHF. The CDR3 region has the DNA TGTGCCAGCAGGCCAGGGGGTGCGGGCAATCAGCCCCAGCATTTT.

This chain links TRBV30 with TRBJ1-2, with TRBD1 as a possible D gene (5 bases). The CDR3 loop spans 15 amino acids. Germline-derived CDR1 and CDR2 are GTSNPN and SVGIG (reference sequence). Trimming left V 4 bases short and J 4 bases short, with 19 bases between. CDR3 coding DNA: TGTGCCTGGATGGTCGGCGCCGGACACTTCTATGGCTACACCTTC. Amino acid sequence: CAWMVGAGHFYGYTF.

The V gene is TRBV6-1, the J gene TRBJ1-5, with D uncertain. The germline gives CDR1 MNHNS, CDR2 SASEGT. Trimming took 2 bases from V and 5 from J, leaving 10 bases between them. The CDR3 extends over 14 amino acids. The CDR3 sequence: CASSELNQYQPQHF. DNA for the CDR3: TGTGCCAGCAGTGAATTAAATCAGTATCAGCCCCAGCATTTT.

This chain uses TRBV29-1 with TRBJ2-1; 10 positions match TRBD2. V was pared by 6 bases and J by 11 bases, with 13 bases of the junction left unmatched. This CDR3 has 14 amino acids. Germline lookup yields CDR1 SQVTM and CDR2 ANQGSEA. Here the CDR3 reads CSVEPSGRVGKQFF. The CDR3 nucleotides read TGCAGCGTAGAGCCCAGCGGGAGGGTCGGGAAGCAGTTCTTC.

This clone was seen more than once but under ten times. This chain uses TRBV29-1 with TRBJ1-6; 11 nucleotides line up with TRBD1. This CDR3 contains 13 residues. The ends lost 6 bases at V and 7 bases at J; junction bases unmatched: 2. Per germline, CDR1 SQVTM and CDR2 ANQGSEA. Written as DNA, the CDR3 is TGCAGCGTCGGGGACAGGGGGAATTCACCCCTCCACTTT. Translation: CSVGDRGNSPLHF.

The genes are TRBV5-4 and TRBJ1-4; a possible D gene is TRBD1 (5 bases). The CDR3 loop spans 14 amino acids. Trimming pared 0 bases from V and 7 bases from J, leaving 10 bases between. Germline V gene lookup returns CDR1 SGHNT and CDR2 YYREEE (reference sequence). The CDR3 DNA reads as TGTGCCAGCAGCTTGGGTGGGGCAGGTGAAAAACTGTTTTTT. Translated, it gives CASSLGGAGEKLFF.

This chain connects TRBV7-9 to TRBJ1-1, with 7 bases lining up with TRBD1. The CDR3 length is 16 residues. The ends lost 1 base at V and 4 bases at J; junction bases unmatched: 9. CDR1 is SEHNR and CDR2 is FQNEAQ in the germline V gene (reference sequence). CDR3 in amino acids: CASSLVGGRGTTEAFF. The CDR3 coding sequence is TGTGCCAGCAGCTTAGTTGGCGGCAGGGGGACCACTGAAGCTTTCTTT. Based on the CDR3 plus reference TRBV7-9 and TRBJ1-1, the full variable domain is DTGVSQNPRHKITKRGQNVTFRCDPISEHNRLYWYRQTLGQGPEFLTYFQNEAQLEKSRLLSDRFSAERPKGSFSTLEIQRTEQGDSAMYLCASSLVGGRGTTEAFFGQGTRLTVV.